A selection of T cell receptor beta chains follows, all from one sample in a study of shared clonotypes between healthy human individuals. Method: immunoSEQ multiplex PCR; TCRdb's copy keeps in-frame clones and lacks some. The sample has fewer than 1.4 million clones; 75% to 85% are singletons. Sequencing was performed on memory CD4+ T cells from PBMCs. These receptors were collected from a man younger than 30 in good health. Some clones in this sample may be carry-over from other donors' samples. Both conserved end residues are part of each CDR3. Each record gives: J gene, clone size, D gene, V gene, CDR3 protein, CDR3 DNA. The D gene is left open where the match is weak. The size entry is marked missing in some rows and otherwise reads once, few, many or a size class.

j_call: TRBJ2-1
clone_size: .
d_call: TRBD2
v_call: TRBV10-1
cdr3_aa: CASSEFRLAGYNEQFF
cdr3_nt: TGCGCCAGCAGTGAGTTCCGACTAGCAGGCTACAATGAGCAGTTCTTC

j_call: TRBJ2-1
clone_size: .
d_call: TRBD2
v_call: TRBV5-6
cdr3_aa: CASSFSLAGASEQFF
cdr3_nt: TGTGCCAGCAGCTTTTCTCTAGCGGGAGCCTCTGAGCAGTTCTTC

j_call: TRBJ2-1
clone_size: .
d_call: TRBD2
v_call: TRBV28
cdr3_aa: CASSFPASGSSDEQFF
cdr3_nt: TGTGCCAGCAGTTTCCCCGCTAGCGGGAGTTCCGATGAGCAGTTCTTC

j_call: TRBJ2-3
clone_size: .
d_call: .
v_call: TRBV28
cdr3_aa: CASSQTGTPGRQYF
cdr3_nt: TGTGCCAGCAGCCAGACAGGTACCCCCGGCCGACAGTATTTT

j_call: TRBJ2-7
clone_size: .
d_call: .
v_call: TRBV19
cdr3_aa: CASRAPRWPYEQYF
cdr3_nt: TGTGCCAGTCGCGCCCCCAGATGGCCCTACGAGCAGTACTTC

j_call: TRBJ2-7
clone_size: .
d_call: .
v_call: TRBV20-1
cdr3_aa: CSASPINEQYF
cdr3_nt: TGCAGTGCTAGCCCAATCAACGAGCAGTACTTC

j_call: TRBJ2-3
clone_size: .
d_call: .
v_call: TRBV5-4
cdr3_aa: CASNRKLRGRSDTQYF
cdr3_nt: TGTGCCAGCAATCGTAAGCTCAGGGGAAGATCAGATACGCAGTATTTT

j_call: TRBJ2-7
clone_size: many
d_call: .
v_call: TRBV5-1
cdr3_aa: CASSSMEGADYEQYF
cdr3_nt: TGCGCCAGCAGCTCGATGGAGGGGGCTGACTACGAGCAGTACTTC

j_call: TRBJ1-4
clone_size: .
d_call: TRBD1
v_call: TRBV2
cdr3_aa: CARQGGGEKLFF
cdr3_nt: TGTGCCAGACAGGGGGGCGGTGAAAAACTGTTTTTT

j_call: TRBJ1-2
clone_size: .
d_call: .
v_call: TRBV28
cdr3_aa: CASSSTGVNGYTF
cdr3_nt: TGTGCCAGCAGTTCAACGGGGGTGAATGGCTACACCTTC

j_call: TRBJ2-3
clone_size: .
d_call: TRBD2
v_call: TRBV25-1
cdr3_aa: CASSGTSGPRDTQYF
cdr3_nt: TGTGCCAGCAGTGGGACTAGCGGGCCTAGGGATACGCAGTATTTT

j_call: TRBJ2-5
clone_size: .
d_call: TRBD1
v_call: TRBV4-1
cdr3_aa: CASSQDYRGSGETQYF
cdr3_nt: TGCGCCAGCAGCCAAGATTACAGGGGGAGTGGAGAGACCCAGTACTTC

j_call: TRBJ1-5
clone_size: .
d_call: .
v_call: TRBV5-5
cdr3_aa: CASSNTRGAPNQPQHF
cdr3_nt: TGTGCCAGCAGCAATACGCGGGGGGCCCCCAATCAGCCCCAGCATTTT

j_call: TRBJ2-2
clone_size: .
d_call: .
v_call: TRBV2
cdr3_aa: CASSFSYTGELFF
cdr3_nt: TGTGCCAGCAGTTTTTCCTACACCGGGGAGCTGTTTTTT

j_call: TRBJ1-2
clone_size: .
d_call: .
v_call: TRBV7-2
cdr3_aa: CADKEGTVFIQAYGYTF
cdr3_nt: TGTGCCGACAAAGAAGGGACGGTGTTTATTCAGGCCTATGGCTACACCTTC

j_call: TRBJ1-1
clone_size: few
d_call: .
v_call: TRBV5-1
cdr3_aa: CASSFGREDTEAFF
cdr3_nt: TGCGCCAGCAGCTTCGGCAGGGAGGACACTGAAGCTTTCTTT

j_call: TRBJ2-5
clone_size: .
d_call: .
v_call: TRBV30
cdr3_aa: CAWSAWRRGQETQYF
cdr3_nt: TGTGCCTGGAGTGCCTGGCGGAGAGGGCAAGAGACCCAGTACTTC

j_call: TRBJ2-3
clone_size: .
d_call: .
v_call: TRBV7-9
cdr3_aa: CASSYSTDTQYF
cdr3_nt: TGTGCCAGCAGCTATAGCACAGATACGCAGTATTTT

j_call: TRBJ2-4
clone_size: .
d_call: TRBD1
v_call: TRBV10-3
cdr3_aa: CAITAGTGLNIQYF
cdr3_nt: TGTGCCATCACGGCGGGGACAGGGTTGAACATTCAGTACTTC

j_call: TRBJ1-1
clone_size: once
d_call: .
v_call: TRBV2
cdr3_aa: CASRAQSGTEAFF
cdr3_nt: TGTGCCAGCAGGGCACAAAGCGGGACTGAAGCTTTCTTT

j_call: TRBJ2-1
clone_size: .
d_call: TRBD2
v_call: TRBV7-9
cdr3_aa: CASSPGLAEPFNEQFF
cdr3_nt: TGTGCCAGCAGCCCGGGACTAGCGGAGCCTTTCAATGAGCAGTTCTTC

j_call: TRBJ1-1
clone_size: .
d_call: .
v_call: TRBV27
cdr3_aa: CASLKLTGNTEAFF
cdr3_nt: TGTGCCAGTCTGAAATTAACAGGTAACACTGAAGCTTTCTTT

j_call: TRBJ2-2
clone_size: few
d_call: .
v_call: TRBV4-3
cdr3_aa: CASSQQGTGELFF
cdr3_nt: TGCGCCAGCAGCCAACAGGGAACCGGGGAGCTGTTTTTT

j_call: TRBJ2-1
clone_size: once
d_call: TRBD2
v_call: TRBV6-1
cdr3_aa: CASRRLAGSYNEQFF
cdr3_nt: TGTGCCAGCAGAAGATTAGCGGGCTCCTACAATGAGCAGTTCTTC

j_call: TRBJ2-1
clone_size: .
d_call: .
v_call: TRBV2
cdr3_aa: CAIRGGASSYNEQFF
cdr3_nt: TGTGCCATCAGGGGAGGGGCTAGCTCCTACAATGAGCAGTTCTTC

j_call: TRBJ1-1
clone_size: .
d_call: .
v_call: TRBV15
cdr3_aa: CATSRENDREAFF
cdr3_nt: TGTGCCACCAGCAGAGAAAACGACAGGGAAGCTTTCTTT

j_call: TRBJ1-2
clone_size: .
d_call: .
v_call: TRBV18
cdr3_aa: CASSPLSGVTGYTF
cdr3_nt: TGTGCCAGCTCACCACTAAGCGGAGTTACGGGCTACACCTTC